The rows below give T cell receptor beta chains drawn from one sample of a study of cytomegalovirus exposure and HLA in healthy donors. Sequencing used immunoSEQ multiplex PCR; TCRdb keeps in-frame clones, though not all of them. The sample holds more than 150,000 clones, 65% to 80% seen once. Source material: PBMCs. The source is a woman aged 25-40 years in good health and CMV-seropositive. The CDR3 runs from the conserved cysteine through the conserved F or W. A D gene is named only where the DNA matches it firmly. Clone size is shown for a subset of rows, as once, few, many or a class of expanded clone.

d_call j_call v_call clone_size cdr3_nt cdr3_aa
- TRBJ2-4 TRBV5-5 - TGTGCCAGCAGCTTGGAGGGGTTAGGGAACATTCAGTACTTC CASSLEGLGNIQYF
- TRBJ2-7 TRBV6-6 - TGTGCCAGCAGTTTCGCGGGGTCGATCGAGCAGTACTTC CASSFAGSIEQYF
- TRBJ2-7 TRBV5-1 - TGCGCCAGCAGCCGGACAGAGAGCTCCTACGAGCAGTACTTC CASSRTESSYEQYF
- TRBJ1-3 TRBV4-1 - TGCGCCAGCAGCCAAGCGGGAAACACCATATATTTT CASSQAGNTIYF
- TRBJ2-7 TRBV7-9 - TGTGCCAGCAGCATCGCTCGGTTCGACGAGCAGTACTTC CASSIARFDEQYF
- TRBJ1-5 TRBV10-2 - TGCGCCAGCAGTGGAGGGACATCCCTACAGCCCCAGCATTTT CASSGGTSLQPQHF
TRBD2 TRBJ2-1 TRBV6-1 few TGTGCCAGCAGTGCGTATCAACTAGCGGGGTTCTCGTACAATGAGCAGTTCTTC CASSAYQLAGFSYNEQFF
TRBD2 TRBJ2-5 TRBV29-1 - TGCAGCGTGGAGACTAGCCCAGAGACCCAGTACTTC CSVETSPETQYF
TRBD1 TRBJ1-2 TRBV28 - TGTGCCAGCAGTGTTTTGGGACAGTCAATCAACTATGGCTACACCTTC CASSVLGQSINYGYTF
- TRBJ1-1 TRBV21-1 - TGTGCCAGCAGCAAAGCTAGCAGGGTGGGTACTGAAGCTTTCTTT CASSKASRVGTEAFF
- TRBJ1-1 TRBV6-5 once TGTGCCAGCATGACAACAGGGAGAACTGAAGCTTTCTTT CASMTTGRTEAFF
- TRBJ1-6 TRBV18 - TGTGCCAGCTCACCAGGCCAGGGTTTTAATTCACCCCTCCACTTT CASSPGQGFNSPLHF
TRBD1 TRBJ2-1 TRBV7-8 - TGTGCCAGCAGCTCCCCGGCAGGGGGAGTCTATGAGCAGTTCTTC CASSSPAGGVYEQFF
TRBD2 TRBJ2-7 TRBV27 - TGTGCCAGCAGTAGTAGCGGGGGGCCCGCCTACGAGCAGTACTTC CASSSSGGPAYEQYF
TRBD2 TRBJ2-7 TRBV5-1 - TGCGCCAGCAGCTTGGGGGACTCGGGGGGGCGGTACGAGCAGTACTTC CASSLGDSGGRYEQYF
- TRBJ1-2 TRBV6-5 - TGTGCCAGCAGTTACTCTCTATCCTATGGCTACACCTTC CASSYSLSYGYTF
TRBD2 TRBJ2-3 TRBV27 - TGTGCCAGCAGTTTAAGGCTAGCGGGAGATACGCAGTATTTT CASSLRLAGDTQYF
- TRBJ1-6 TRBV18 - TGTGCCAGCTCATTTCAACAGGGCTCCTATAATTCACCCCTCCACTTT CASSFQQGSYNSPLHF
- TRBJ2-1 TRBV11-2 - TGTGCCAGCAGCCCTTACAATGAGCAGTTCTTC CASSPYNEQFF
- TRBJ2-1 TRBV11-2 - TGTGCCAGCATACGATCCGGGACACCCCACGAGCAGTTCTTC CASIRSGTPHEQFF
- TRBJ2-7 TRBV15 - TGTGCCACCAGCAGCCCAGGGCAGAGAGAGTACGAGCAGTACTTC CATSSPGQREYEQYF
TRBD2 TRBJ2-5 TRBV5-1 - TGCGCCAGCAGCTTGGGACTAGCGGGGGGAAACTCTAAAGAGACCCAGTACTTC CASSLGLAGGNSKETQYF
- TRBJ2-3 TRBV4-2 - TGTGCCAGCAGCCAATCTCGCGGGTCATCCACAGATACGCAGTATTTT CASSQSRGSSTDTQYF
TRBD2 TRBJ2-2 TRBV7-3 few TGTGCCAGCAGCCGACCAGGGACTAGCGGGGGGACTGGGGAGCTGTTTTTT CASSRPGTSGGTGELFF
- TRBJ1-3 TRBV4-1 - TGCGCCAGCAGCCAGGCCCCAGTCTTCTCTGGAAACACCATATATTTT CASSQAPVFSGNTIYF
TRBD2 TRBJ2-2 TRBV19 - TGTGCCAGTAGAAAAGGAGTAAGCGGGGGGAACACCGGGGAGCTGTTTTTT CASRKGVSGGNTGELFF
- TRBJ1-2 TRBV6-5 - TGTGCCAGCAGTTACGCAGGGTCCTATGGCTACACCTTC CASSYAGSYGYTF
TRBD1 TRBJ2-5 TRBV4-3 - TGCGCCAGCAGCCAAGATCCCCCCAGGGGGCGGCAAGAGACCCAGTACTTC CASSQDPPRGRQETQYF